These T cell receptor beta chains were read from a single sample in a study of technical replicates of blood from a few donors. The assay was immunoSEQ multiplex PCR, and TCRdb's table has in-frame clones only and misses some. This table holds over 75,000 clones, approximately 96% found once. The sample was T cells isolated from PBMCs. Receptor source: a human donor in good health. Both conserved end residues are part of each CDR3. D genes are given only for firm matches. Part of the rows lack a size; the others show once, few, many or a class for expanded clones.

D gene	clone size	V gene	J gene	CDR3 protein	CDR3 DNA
TRBD2	.	TRBV13	TRBJ2-1	CASSYPTGTRAYNEQFF	TGTGCCAGCAGCTACCCAACCGGGACTAGGGCGTACAATGAGCAGTTCTTC
.	.	TRBV27	TRBJ2-1	CASSLAANNEQFF	TGTGCCAGCAGTTTAGCGGCTAACAATGAGCAGTTCTTC
.	.	TRBV30	TRBJ2-7	CAWTLDQNEQYF	TGTGCCTGGACCCTAGACCAGAACGAGCAGTACTTC
.	.	TRBV9	TRBJ2-3	CASSTNTDTQYF	TGTGCCAGCAGCACAAACACAGATACGCAGTATTTT
TRBD1	.	TRBV30	TRBJ1-4	CAWRPGTGEATNEKLFF	TGTGCCTGGAGACCCGGGACAGGGGAGGCAACTAATGAAAAACTGTTTTTT
.	once	TRBV11-2	TRBJ2-7	CASSPTGTYEQYF	TGTGCCAGCAGCCCAACCGGGACATACGAGCAGTACTTC
TRBD2	.	TRBV5-6	TRBJ2-7	CASSSTLAGGYEQYF	TGTGCCAGCAGCTCGACCCTAGCGGGGGGGTACGAGCAGTACTTC
TRBD1	.	TRBV19	TRBJ1-1	CASDRGTEAFF	TGTGCCAGTGACAGGGGAACTGAAGCTTTCTTT
.	.	TRBV19	TRBJ1-4	CASSTPVEKLFF	TGTGCCAGTAGTACCCCTGTTGAAAAACTGTTTTTT
TRBD1	.	TRBV27	TRBJ1-2	CASSGTGYGYTF	TGTGCCAGCTCTGGGACAGGGTATGGCTACACCTTC
.	.	TRBV19	TRBJ2-7	CASSFFVAGSDEQYF	TGTGCCAGTAGTTTCTTTGTGGCAGGGTCGGACGAGCAGTACTTC
TRBD2	.	TRBV6-1	TRBJ2-1	CASSEAVAGGPGDEQFF	TGTGCCAGCAGTGAGGCCGTAGCGGGGGGGCCGGGAGATGAGCAGTTCTTC
.	once	TRBV5-1	TRBJ2-3	CASRSNRGTDTQYF	TGCGCCAGCAGGAGCAACCGGGGGACAGATACGCAGTATTTT
.	.	TRBV7-8	TRBJ2-1	CASSLGVMYYNEQFF	TGTGCCAGCAGCCTCGGAGTAATGTACTACAATGAGCAGTTCTTC
TRBD2	.	TRBV7-9	TRBJ2-1	CASSLAGLAAPYNEQFF	TGTGCCAGCAGCTTAGCGGGACTAGCGGCACCATACAATGAGCAGTTCTTC
TRBD2	.	TRBV7-3	TRBJ2-2	CASSSQRGSNTGELFF	TGTGCCAGCAGCTCCCAGCGGGGTTCGAACACCGGGGAGCTGTTTTTT
.	.	TRBV19	TRBJ1-1	CASSPGGARRAFF	TGTGCCAGTAGCCCCGGGGGAGCCCGGAGAGCTTTCTTT
.	.	TRBV5-8	TRBJ1-1	CASSKLTGRNTEAFF	TGTGCCAGCAGCAAACTAACGGGGAGAAACACTGAAGCTTTCTTT
TRBD2	.	TRBV29-1	TRBJ2-1	CSLPGGGEQFF	TGCAGCCTACCGGGGGGAGGTGAGCAGTTCTTC
.	.	TRBV5-1	TRBJ2-3	CASSLVGRAPTDTQYF	TGCGCCAGCAGCTTGGTTGGGCGTGCCCCCACAGATACGCAGTATTTT
.	.	TRBV11-2	TRBJ1-3	CASSPYWPQGESSGNTIYF	TGTGCCAGCAGCCCATATTGGCCCCAGGGCGAAAGCTCTGGAAACACCATATATTTT
.	.	TRBV5-4	TRBJ1-1	CASRGGEMTEAFF	TGTGCCAGCAGAGGCGGGGAGATGACTGAAGCTTTCTTT
.	.	TRBV2	TRBJ1-1	CASSDVGGTNTEAFF	TGTGCCAGCTCTGATGTGGGGGGGACGAACACTGAAGCTTTCTTT
.	.	TRBV6-1	TRBJ2-5	CASSAYQETQYF	TGTGCCAGCAGTGCTTACCAAGAGACCCAGTACTTC
.	once	TRBV6-6	TRBJ2-1	CASSYVSYEQFF	TGTGCCAGCAGTTACGTGTCGTATGAGCAGTTCTTC
.	.	TRBV5-1	TRBJ2-3	CASSADREGTDTQYF	TGCGCCAGCAGCGCTGACAGAGAAGGCACAGATACGCAGTATTTT
.	.	TRBV5-1	TRBJ2-3	CASSLGQGGADTQYF	TGCGCCAGCAGCTTGGGTCAGGGTGGCGCAGATACGCAGTATTTT
TRBD2	.	TRBV10-1	TRBJ2-7	CASSGLAGTYEQYF	TGCGCCAGCAGTGGTTTAGCGGGGACCTACGAGCAGTACTTC
.	.	TRBV30	TRBJ1-2	CAWSVLGGGYTF	TGTGCCTGGAGTGTATTGGGGGGTGGCTACACCTTC